Given below is one T cell receptor beta chain in context. Antigen: not known. This CDR3 contains 13 residues. V was trimmed by 4 bases and J by 3 bases, leaving 9 bases between them. CDR1 MRHNA and CDR2 SNTAGT come from the germline V gene. These data are taken from a study of siplizumab effects on memory and regulatory T cells. Overall study results and limits: Treg origin accounted for an average of roughly 70% of mappable alloreactive CD4+ clones with siplizumab and 25% to 30% in controls.

Unstimulated naive, memory, effector memory and TEMRA subsets underwent sequencing in a few donor pairs. Here immunoSEQ multiplex PCR was the method, and the copy in TCRdb shows in-frame clones only, minus some. In the table there are about 60,000 clones, 70% to 90% of which are singletons. The chain uses TRBV6-4 and TRBJ1-1; possibly TRBD1 for D (5 bases). The sample taken for sequencing was memory CD4+ T cells sorted from blood. The clonotype originates from a human donor in good health. The CDR3 DNA sequence: TGTGCCAGCAGTGTCGACAGTTACACTGAAGCTTTCTTT. Translated, it gives CASSVDSYTEAFF.